A selection of T cell receptor beta chains follows, all from one sample in a study of blood T cell repertoires in COVID-19. The repertoire was sequenced with immunoSEQ multiplex PCR; TCRdb's copy has only in-frame clones and lacks some. Counted here are about 140,000 clones, more than 60% occurring once; the ten biggest clones make up more than 8.5%. The source material was peripheral blood. The receptors were sampled from a woman aged 50 to 60 with active or convalescent COVID-19. CDR3s include the opening cysteine and the closing phenylalanine or tryptophan. D genes are given only for firm matches. Some rows have no size entry. The others give once, few or many, or a class for an expanded clone.

>TRBJ2-1|.|.|TRBV6-5
TGTGCCAGCAGGGAGACGACGGGTGGGTACAATGAGCAGTTCTTC
CASRETTGGYNEQFF
>TRBJ2-1|.|once|TRBV29-1
TGCAGCGTTGGAGGGTCTAGTTTGAGCATCCCGAGGACTGAGCAGTTCTTC
CSVGGSSLSIPRTEQFF
>TRBJ2-1|TRBD2|few|TRBV7-3
TGTGCCAGCAGCCAAGCCGGGACTAATAATGAGCAGTTCTTC
CASSQAGTNNEQFF
>TRBJ1-3|.|once|TRBV18
TGTGCCAGCTCATCTACAGGGATCTCTGGAAACACCATATATTTT
CASSSTGISGNTIYF
>TRBJ2-7|TRBD1|.|TRBV11-2
TGTGCCAGCAGCTTAGAGGTACAGGGGGGCTACGAGCAGTACTTC
CASSLEVQGGYEQYF
>TRBJ1-6|TRBD1|few|TRBV5-8
TGTGCCAGCAGCGCAGGGGGCGGATCCTATAATTCACCCCTCCACTTT
CASSAGGGSYNSPLHF
>TRBJ1-2|.|many|TRBV30
TGTGCCTGGAGAAGGGGAGGAGGGGACTATGGCTACACCTTC
CAWRRGGGDYGYTF
>TRBJ2-3|TRBD2|.|TRBV28
TGTGCCAGCAGTTTGGGACTAGCGGGAGAGGGTACAGATACGCAGTATTTT
CASSLGLAGEGTDTQYF
>TRBJ2-7|.|.|TRBV6-2/TRBV6-3
TGTGCCAGCAGTTCGACTACCTACGAGCAGTACTTC
CASSSTTYEQYF
>TRBJ1-2|.|.|TRBV25-1
TGTGCCAGCAGTGACGTGCAGGATTTAGGCGGCTACACCTTC
CASSDVQDLGGYTF
>TRBJ1-4|.|.|TRBV27
TGTGCCAGCAGGTCGGTCTTTAATGAAAAACTGTTTTTT
CASRSVFNEKLFF
>TRBJ2-3|.|.|TRBV7-2
TGTGCCAGCAGCTTCCGGTCAGATACGCAGTATTTT
CASSFRSDTQYF
>TRBJ1-1|.|.|TRBV28
TGTGCCAGCAGTTTATCGGGGCCAGGGAGGGCAGCTTTCTTT
CASSLSGPGRAAFF
>TRBJ2-7|.|few|TRBV29-1
TGCAGCGTCTGGACAGATCTCGAGCAGTACTTC
CSVWTDLEQYF
>TRBJ1-4|.|.|TRBV9
TGTGCCAGCAGCGTCAGGGGCATGGATGAAAAACTGTTTTTT
CASSVRGMDEKLFF
>TRBJ1-2|.|.|TRBV7-9
TGTGCCAGCAGCTTCGGGGGAGGAGGCTACACCTTC
CASSFGGGGYTF
>TRBJ2-4|TRBD2|.|TRBV28
TGTGCCAGCAGTTTTAATCCCACAGAGGGACTAGCTATAGCCAAAAACATTCAGTACTTC
CASSFNPTEGLAIAKNIQYF
>TRBJ2-1|.|.|TRBV5-1
TGCGCCAGCAGCTTGGGACTAGTTACGTCCCCATACAATGAGCAGTTCTTC
CASSLGLVTSPYNEQFF
>TRBJ1-2|.|.|TRBV4-3
TGCGCCAGCAGCCAAGAGGCCCTACAGGGAACTAACTATGGCTACACCTTC
CASSQEALQGTNYGYTF
>TRBJ2-1|.|.|TRBV11-3
TGTGCCAGCAGCTCAATGGATCCCGGGACTCCGTCTTACAATGAGCAGTTCTTC
CASSSMDPGTPSYNEQFF
>TRBJ1-6|.|once|TRBV19
TGTGCCAGTAGTGCGCAGCGTGCCAATTCACCCCTCCACTTT
CASSAQRANSPLHF
>TRBJ2-7|TRBD1|.|TRBV28
TGTGCCAGCAGTTCCCTCCAGGGGGTTCGGGACCACGAGCAGTACTTC
CASSSLQGVRDHEQYF
>TRBJ1-6|TRBD1|.|TRBV5-1
TGCGCCAGCAGCTTATCACAGGGGGGGAGTTCACCCCTCCACTTT
CASSLSQGGSSPLHF
>TRBJ1-2|TRBD1|.|TRBV6-4
TGTGCCAGCAGTGCCCAACCAGAGACAGGGGGCTATGGCTACACCTTC
CASSAQPETGGYGYTF
>TRBJ1-5|.|.|TRBV16
TGTGCCAGCAGCCAGGCGTCCGGCCAGGGAGGGAATCAGCCCCAGCATTTT
CASSQASGQGGNQPQHF
>TRBJ1-1|.|.|TRBV12-3/TRBV12-4
TGTGCCAGCAGGCGCGCCAGGGCACCTGAAGCTTTCTTT
CASRRARAPEAFF
>TRBJ1-5|.|.|TRBV6-2/TRBV6-3
TGTGCCAGCAGTTACCCCCCAAAAACAGGGAACCAGCCCCAGCATTTT
CASSYPPKTGNQPQHF
>TRBJ1-4|TRBD1|.|TRBV4-3
TGCGCCAGCAGCCCCGGGACAGATAGGTGGAATGAAAAACTGTTTTTT
CASSPGTDRWNEKLFF
>TRBJ1-1|TRBD1|.|TRBV28
TGTGCCAGCACCTGGGGGACAGGGGGCACTGAAGCTTTCTTT
CASTWGTGGTEAFF
>TRBJ2-1|.|.|TRBV7-3
TGTGCCAGCAGCCCACAGACCCGTCTCTCTCATGAGCAGTTCTTC
CASSPQTRLSHEQFF
>TRBJ2-5|TRBD2|.|TRBV30
TGTGCCTGGAATCGGGGGGGGCGGGAGACCCAGTACTTC
CAWNRGGRETQYF
>TRBJ2-1|.|.|TRBV27
TGTGCCAGCAGTCGGGAGAGCTCCTACAATGAGCAGTTCTTC
CASSRESSYNEQFF